Sequencing of this T cell receptor beta chain was carried out in a study of patients and donors after allogeneic stem cell transplantation. In TCRdb, the RT-PCR reads were re-called with MiXCR into one record per CDR3 protein. The table lists 150,000 to 200,000 distinct CDR3 sequences, 24% of them singletons. The V gene's germline CDR1 is SGHRS and CDR2 YFSETQ. V dropped 3 bases and J dropped 6 bases, with 14 bases sitting between them. This CDR3 is built from 14 residues. The TCR originated in a human donor who was either an allogeneic HSCT recipient or a stem cell or donor lymphocyte infusion donor (not recorded which). It is not recorded whose cells these are; they may come from a transplant donor. The chain uses TRBV5-1 and TRBJ2-3; D tentatively reads TRBD1 or TRBD2 (5 bases each). Sample: blood, either unsorted or a sorted T cell fraction (not recorded which). The CDR3 protein is CASSSGTVVDTQYF. CDR3 nucleotides: TGCGCCAGCAGCTCCGGGACGGTCGTGGATACGCAGTATTTT.